This T cell receptor (beta chain) was identified during a study of CD8+CD57+ T cells in acquired aplastic anemia. V lost 0 bases and J 0 bases, leaving 5 bases between the germline ends. In germline, CDR1 is SGHRS, CDR2 YFSETQ. The CDR3 runs to 14 residues. It was patients with CD8+CD57+ cell expansion by flow cytometry who were chosen for sequencing. Genomic DNA served as template for TCR beta VDJ and CDR3 profiling. TCRdb itself ran the reads through MiXCR, one entry per CDR3 protein. The table records about 160,000 distinct CDR3 sequences, roughly 48% of them present only once. This clonotype was found once.

The gene calls are TRBV5-1 and TRBJ2-3; D unresolved. The sequence was collected from a human donor with aplastic anemia. The sample was sorted CD4+, CD8+, or CD8+CD57+ T cells (not recorded which) from PBMCs. DNA of the CDR3: TGCGCCAGCAGCTTGGAGGTCAGCACAGATACGCAGTATTTT. Its translation is CASSLEVSTDTQYF.